This T cell receptor (beta chain) was identified in a study of a mutant IDH1 vaccine in newly diagnosed glioma. Whole-study context: Vaccines began 4-6 weeks after radiotherapy alone, or with temozolomide cycles. Patients got radiotherapy, temozolomide, or both beforehand, and most got both. Findings and limits, study-wide: Vaccine-induced responses were seen in 93.3% of patients, spanning several MHC alleles.

The CDR3 contains 12 residues. The ends were cut back, 6 bases at V and 4 bases at J, with 10 bases in the middle. Germline assignment: CDR1 MNHEY and CDR2 SVGAGI. Method: immunoSEQ multiplex PCR; TCRdb's copy keeps in-frame clones and lacks some. In the table there are 41,000 or so clones, 60% to 85% of which are singletons. This clone has only a few counts. Its antigen is still unknown. Time point given: week 23, last vaccination. The vaccine gave 300 ug of a 20-mer mutant IDH1 peptide subcutaneously per dose. V usage is TRBV6-5 and J usage is TRBJ2-7; D is ambiguous. This sequence originates from a woman aged 40-49 years with glioma. Some clones in this sample may be carry-over from other donors' samples. Sequences were derived from PBMCs, sampled from a glioma patient whose treatment included an IDH1 peptide vaccine. The CDR3 is CASSLDGYEQYF. CDR3 nucleotide sequence: TGTGCCAGCAGCTTGGACGGTTACGAGCAGTACTTC.